This T cell receptor (beta chain) emerged from a study of cytomegalovirus exposure and HLA in healthy donors. 13 Jbeta primers and 60 Vbeta primers were used for the PCR. Method: immunoSEQ multiplex PCR; TCRdb's copy keeps in-frame clones and lacks some. The table includes about 190,000 clones, roughly 80% detected once. The source material was PBMCs. This receptor was obtained from a man aged 50-59 years in good health and CMV-seronegative.

The CDR3 protein is CASTSGGGYTF. The CDR3 nucleotides read TGTGCCAGCACCTCGGGTGGTGGCTACACCTTC. V gene TRBV25-1 combines with J gene TRBJ1-2; D remains unclear. V lost 7 bases and J 7 bases, leaving 10 bases between the germline ends. The germline gives CDR1 MGHDK, CDR2 SYGVNS. The CDR3 totals 11 residues.